This T cell receptor beta chain stems from a study of blood T cells in healthy people across ages. Whole-study findings and limits: As age increased, TCR beta diversity per million T cells fell in a roughly linear fashion. Higher diversity and more naive CD4+ cells were features of long-lived donors, compared to aged donors. Observed TCR beta diversity showed a strong correlation with the percentage of naive T cells as measured by flow cytometry. What prevented conclusive comparison of naive and antigen-experienced cells was that PBMCs were unsorted.

A second PCR, run for roughly 7 to 12 cycles, used a sample-barcoded 5' primer plus a J-beta primer mix. TCRdb reprocessed the 5' RACE reads with MiXCR, giving one entry per CDR3 protein. Found here are 1.5 million to 2 million distinct CDR3 sequences, just under 50% of them singletons; the top ten hold less than 2.5%. Germline assignment: CDR1 SGDLS and CDR2 YYNGEE. V was clipped by 3 bases and J by 2 bases, with 10 bases between them. The CDR3 runs 14 residues. Regarding this clonotype: Its target is not known.

The TCR was taken from a woman aged 40 to 50 in good health. The sample taken for sequencing was blood. The chain combines TRBV9 with TRBJ2-3; the D call may be TRBD1 or TRBD2 (5 bases each). Here the CDR3 reads CASSGDGTTDTQYF. The DNA for the CDR3 is TGTGCCAGCAGCGGAGACGGGACCACAGATACGCAGTATTTT.